This T cell receptor (beta chain) was observed in a study of OX40 agonist ivuxolimab in advanced cancers. Study in general: Patients treated during dose escalation were battling hepatocellular carcinoma, melanoma, renal cell or head and neck cancer. Study-level results: At 0.1 to 3.0 mg/kg and by week 6, clonal expansion occurred in CD4+ and CD8+ blood T cells. On average, CD8+ T cells had more expanded clones than CD4+.

On cycle 4 day 1 and cycle 7 day 1, as well as at baseline, blood was sampled. CDR3 size: 15 residues. V lost 5 bases to trimming and J lost 4 bases; unmatched junction nucleotides: 5. Germline CDR1 and CDR2: LNHDA and SQIVND (reference sequence). The table came from immunoSEQ multiplex PCR; TCRdb's copy has only in-frame clones and leaves some out. The sample lists more than 90,000 clones; less than 85% were seen once. About this clone: Its specificity is not known.

The source is an adult with an advanced solid tumor such as melanoma, head and neck, liver or kidney cancer. The chain couples TRBV19 to TRBJ2-2; 9 positions match TRBD2. Sequenced here: CD4+ or CD8+ T cells sorted from blood, sampled in a trial of the OX40 agonist ivuxolimab. CDR3 in DNA: TGTGCCAGTAGTGCGGGAGGGCCCGGCACCGGGGAGCTGTTTTTT. It is translated as CASSAGGPGTGELFF.